These T cell receptor beta chains were read from a single sample in a study of T cell repertoires in cytomegalovirus infection. TCRdb called the reads again in MiXCR, with one record for every CDR3 protein. The sample gives about 570,000 distinct CDR3 sequences, 40% of which show up once; 48% is in the top ten. These receptors are not linked to any known antigen. The starting material was cultured PBMCs, obtained from culture after CMV antigen stimulation. The receptors derive from a human donor in good health (CMV status not recorded). Some clones in this sample may be carry-over from other donors' samples. Each CDR3 is given with its conserved first and last residue. D genes are given only for firm matches. Expanded clones are given a class, and other clones once, few, many or no size at all.

j_gene: TRBJ1-1
v_gene: TRBV6-1
abundance: .
d_gene: .
CDR3nt: TGTGCCAGCAGTGAAGTGGTGTTGTTACAGATGAACACTGAAGCTTTCTTT
CDR3aa: CASSEVVLLQMNTEAFF

j_gene: TRBJ1-4
v_gene: TRBV12-3/TRBV12-4
abundance: .
d_gene: TRBD1
CDR3nt: TGTGCCAGCAGCCCAGGGGGGGGAGGGGAAAAACTGTTTTTT
CDR3aa: CASSPGGGGEKLFF

j_gene: TRBJ1-3
v_gene: TRBV15
abundance: .
d_gene: .
CDR3nt: TGTGCCACCAGCATTGGAAAAGGGGTATTTGGAAACACCATATATTTT
CDR3aa: CATSIGKGVFGNTIYF

j_gene: TRBJ2-1
v_gene: TRBV7-2
abundance: many
d_gene: .
CDR3nt: TGTGCCAGCAGTCCCCGGGACAATGAGCAGTTCTTC
CDR3aa: CASSPRDNEQFF

j_gene: TRBJ2-1
v_gene: TRBV29-1
abundance: .
d_gene: TRBD2
CDR3nt: TGCAGCGCCTACGGGGGGGCCCTGAACAACAATGAGCAGTTCTTC
CDR3aa: CSAYGGALNNNEQFF

j_gene: TRBJ2-5
v_gene: TRBV7-2
abundance: many
d_gene: .
CDR3nt: TGTGCCAGCAGCTGGGGGGGGGCTCAAGAGACCCAGTACTTC
CDR3aa: CASSWGGAQETQYF

j_gene: TRBJ2-5
v_gene: TRBV7-4
abundance: .
d_gene: .
CDR3nt: TGTGCCAGCAGCCCAACAGGGATATTAGAGACCCAGTACTTC
CDR3aa: CASSPTGILETQYF

j_gene: TRBJ2-5
v_gene: TRBV11-2
abundance: .
d_gene: .
CDR3nt: TGTGCCAGCAGTTCAACCGGACAGCCTCCAGAGACCCAGTACTTC
CDR3aa: CASSSTGQPPETQYF

j_gene: TRBJ2-1
v_gene: TRBV7-2
abundance: many
d_gene: TRBD1
CDR3nt: TGTGCCAGCAGCTTAAGTACTTTGGGGACCGGGACAGCGTACAATGAGCAGTTCTTC
CDR3aa: CASSLSTLGTGTAYNEQFF

j_gene: TRBJ2-5
v_gene: TRBV29-1
abundance: .
d_gene: .
CDR3nt: TGCAGCGTTATCACTAGCCCCATGGAGACCCAGTACTTC
CDR3aa: CSVITSPMETQYF

j_gene: TRBJ1-6
v_gene: TRBV27
abundance: .
d_gene: .
CDR3nt: TGTGCCAGCAGTTTCGGACTGAACAATTCACCCCTCCACTTT
CDR3aa: CASSFGLNNSPLHF

j_gene: TRBJ1-3
v_gene: TRBV4-1
abundance: .
d_gene: TRBD1
CDR3nt: TGCGCCAGCAGCCAAGATGGCAGGGGGTACAACACCATATATTTT
CDR3aa: CASSQDGRGYNTIYF

j_gene: TRBJ1-4
v_gene: TRBV19
abundance: .
d_gene: TRBD1
CDR3nt: TGTGCCAGTATCGGGGACAGGGTCCAGGAAAAACTGTTTTTT
CDR3aa: CASIGDRVQEKLFF

j_gene: TRBJ2-3
v_gene: TRBV2
abundance: .
d_gene: TRBD1
CDR3nt: TGTGCCAGCAGCCGACGCCAACGCCTCACCGGGACAGGGATGAGTACAGATACGCAGTATTTT
CDR3aa: CASSRRQRLTGTGMSTDTQYF

j_gene: TRBJ1-2
v_gene: TRBV7-2
abundance: .
d_gene: .
CDR3nt: TGTGCCAGCAGCTACGCCGGGACGTCGGGACTCGGCTACACCTTC
CDR3aa: CASSYAGTSGLGYTF

j_gene: TRBJ1-1
v_gene: TRBV6-2/TRBV6-3
abundance: once
d_gene: .
CDR3nt: TGTGCCAGCAGTTACGTAAGGGCAACTGAAGCTTTCTTT
CDR3aa: CASSYVRATEAFF

j_gene: TRBJ2-1
v_gene: TRBV2
abundance: .
d_gene: .
CDR3nt: TGTGCCAGCAGTGAAGAAGGGGGCTCCTACAATGAGCAGTTCTTC
CDR3aa: CASSEEGGSYNEQFF

j_gene: TRBJ2-7
v_gene: TRBV29-1
abundance: .
d_gene: .
CDR3nt: TGCAGCGTAGTGGAAGGCGTAGACGAGCAGTACTTC
CDR3aa: CSVVEGVDEQYF

j_gene: TRBJ1-1
v_gene: TRBV7-2
abundance: few
d_gene: .
CDR3nt: TGTGCCAGCAGCTTTCAGGGGAGCACTGAAGCTTTCTTT
CDR3aa: CASSFQGSTEAFF

j_gene: TRBJ2-7
v_gene: TRBV7-2
abundance: .
d_gene: .
CDR3nt: TGTGCCAGCAGCCTACGGGACTCAGGATACGAGCAGTACTTC
CDR3aa: CASSLRDSGYEQYF

j_gene: TRBJ2-2
v_gene: TRBV20-1
abundance: .
d_gene: .
CDR3nt: TGCAGTGCTAGAGTAGGAGGAACCGGGGAGCTGTTTTTT
CDR3aa: CSARVGGTGELFF

j_gene: TRBJ2-3
v_gene: TRBV7-6
abundance: .
d_gene: .
CDR3nt: TGTGCCAGCAGCTTTCGTGGGGGCCTACGCACAGATACGCAGTATTTT
CDR3aa: CASSFRGGLRTDTQYF

j_gene: TRBJ1-5
v_gene: TRBV27
abundance: many
d_gene: .
CDR3nt: TGTGCCAGCAGTTCAAAAGGTTGGCAGCCCCAGCATTTT
CDR3aa: CASSSKGWQPQHF

j_gene: TRBJ1-4
v_gene: TRBV6-5
abundance: .
d_gene: .
CDR3nt: TGTGCCAGCAGCACAGCTAATGAAAAACTGTTTTTT
CDR3aa: CASSTANEKLFF

j_gene: TRBJ2-1
v_gene: TRBV12-3/TRBV12-4
abundance: .
d_gene: .
CDR3nt: TGTGCCAGCAGTTTAGACAGGAAGGACAATGAGCAGTTCTTC
CDR3aa: CASSLDRKDNEQFF

j_gene: TRBJ2-3
v_gene: TRBV15
abundance: many
d_gene: .
CDR3nt: TGTGCGACAAGTCCCCCGACAGCAGATACGCAGTATTTT
CDR3aa: CATSPPTADTQYF

j_gene: TRBJ2-1
v_gene: TRBV7-8
abundance: few
d_gene: TRBD2
CDR3nt: TGTGCCAGCAGCTTCTCGGGAGGGCCGGTGGGTGAGCAGTTCTTC
CDR3aa: CASSFSGGPVGEQFF

j_gene: TRBJ1-2
v_gene: TRBV6-1
abundance: .
d_gene: .
CDR3nt: TGTGCCAGCAGGGACCGTCAGGGGTTTGGCTACACCTTC
CDR3aa: CASRDRQGFGYTF

j_gene: TRBJ2-7
v_gene: TRBV6-8
abundance: .
d_gene: TRBD2
CDR3nt: TGTGCCAGCAAAAGGAGGGTGAGCGAGCGGGGGGCTGTCACCTACGAGCAGTACTTC
CDR3aa: CASKRRVSERGAVTYEQYF

j_gene: TRBJ1-4
v_gene: TRBV7-2
abundance: few
d_gene: TRBD1
CDR3nt: TGTGCCAGCAGCTTAGGCCCAGGGACAGGGGAAAAACTGTTTTTT
CDR3aa: CASSLGPGTGEKLFF

j_gene: TRBJ1-4
v_gene: TRBV27
abundance: few
d_gene: .
CDR3nt: TGTGCCAGCAGTTTATTCGCCGGGGGGGAAAAACTGTTTTTT
CDR3aa: CASSLFAGGEKLFF

j_gene: TRBJ2-7
v_gene: TRBV27
abundance: .
d_gene: .
CDR3nt: TGTGCCAGCGCTTCGAGACTCTACGAGCAGTACTTC
CDR3aa: CASASRLYEQYF

j_gene: TRBJ2-5
v_gene: TRBV29-1
abundance: .
d_gene: .
CDR3nt: TGCAGCGTTGAAAGGTTTCCGGACACCAACGAGGAGACCCAGTACTTC
CDR3aa: CSVERFPDTNEETQYF

j_gene: TRBJ1-3
v_gene: TRBV7-2
abundance: .
d_gene: .
CDR3nt: TGTGCCAGCAGGGGGCACAACTCTGGAAACACCATATATTTT
CDR3aa: CASRGHNSGNTIYF

j_gene: TRBJ2-2
v_gene: TRBV29-1
abundance: once
d_gene: .
CDR3nt: TGCAGCGTTAAGGAGGGGGTGGAAACCGGGGAGCTGTTTTTT
CDR3aa: CSVKEGVETGELFF

j_gene: TRBJ2-1
v_gene: TRBV5-3
abundance: once
d_gene: .
CDR3nt: TGTGCCAGCAGCTTGGAGGACAATGATGAGCAGTTCTTC
CDR3aa: CASSLEDNDEQFF

j_gene: TRBJ2-2
v_gene: TRBV7-2
abundance: .
d_gene: .
CDR3nt: TGTGCCAGCAGCGCCTCCCGCACCGGGGAGCTGTTTTTT
CDR3aa: CASSASRTGELFF

j_gene: TRBJ2-1
v_gene: TRBV4-2
abundance: .
d_gene: TRBD2
CDR3nt: TGTGCCAGCAGCCAAGAGAGGGAGGGTATGAATGAGCAGTTCTTC
CDR3aa: CASSQEREGMNEQFF

j_gene: TRBJ2-2
v_gene: TRBV7-2
abundance: .
d_gene: TRBD1
CDR3nt: TGTGCCAGCAGCTTCACCGGGACAGGGGGCACCGGGGAGCTGTTTTTT
CDR3aa: CASSFTGTGGTGELFF

j_gene: TRBJ2-1
v_gene: TRBV4-1
abundance: few
d_gene: .
CDR3nt: TGCGCCAGCAGCCCGACCGGAGGGGCGGCGGTCATCTCCTACAATGAGCAGTTCTTC
CDR3aa: CASSPTGGAAVISYNEQFF

j_gene: TRBJ1-5
v_gene: TRBV7-2
abundance: .
d_gene: .
CDR3nt: TGTGCCAGCAGCATTACAGCGTCTGGGCCCCAGCATTTT
CDR3aa: CASSITASGPQHF